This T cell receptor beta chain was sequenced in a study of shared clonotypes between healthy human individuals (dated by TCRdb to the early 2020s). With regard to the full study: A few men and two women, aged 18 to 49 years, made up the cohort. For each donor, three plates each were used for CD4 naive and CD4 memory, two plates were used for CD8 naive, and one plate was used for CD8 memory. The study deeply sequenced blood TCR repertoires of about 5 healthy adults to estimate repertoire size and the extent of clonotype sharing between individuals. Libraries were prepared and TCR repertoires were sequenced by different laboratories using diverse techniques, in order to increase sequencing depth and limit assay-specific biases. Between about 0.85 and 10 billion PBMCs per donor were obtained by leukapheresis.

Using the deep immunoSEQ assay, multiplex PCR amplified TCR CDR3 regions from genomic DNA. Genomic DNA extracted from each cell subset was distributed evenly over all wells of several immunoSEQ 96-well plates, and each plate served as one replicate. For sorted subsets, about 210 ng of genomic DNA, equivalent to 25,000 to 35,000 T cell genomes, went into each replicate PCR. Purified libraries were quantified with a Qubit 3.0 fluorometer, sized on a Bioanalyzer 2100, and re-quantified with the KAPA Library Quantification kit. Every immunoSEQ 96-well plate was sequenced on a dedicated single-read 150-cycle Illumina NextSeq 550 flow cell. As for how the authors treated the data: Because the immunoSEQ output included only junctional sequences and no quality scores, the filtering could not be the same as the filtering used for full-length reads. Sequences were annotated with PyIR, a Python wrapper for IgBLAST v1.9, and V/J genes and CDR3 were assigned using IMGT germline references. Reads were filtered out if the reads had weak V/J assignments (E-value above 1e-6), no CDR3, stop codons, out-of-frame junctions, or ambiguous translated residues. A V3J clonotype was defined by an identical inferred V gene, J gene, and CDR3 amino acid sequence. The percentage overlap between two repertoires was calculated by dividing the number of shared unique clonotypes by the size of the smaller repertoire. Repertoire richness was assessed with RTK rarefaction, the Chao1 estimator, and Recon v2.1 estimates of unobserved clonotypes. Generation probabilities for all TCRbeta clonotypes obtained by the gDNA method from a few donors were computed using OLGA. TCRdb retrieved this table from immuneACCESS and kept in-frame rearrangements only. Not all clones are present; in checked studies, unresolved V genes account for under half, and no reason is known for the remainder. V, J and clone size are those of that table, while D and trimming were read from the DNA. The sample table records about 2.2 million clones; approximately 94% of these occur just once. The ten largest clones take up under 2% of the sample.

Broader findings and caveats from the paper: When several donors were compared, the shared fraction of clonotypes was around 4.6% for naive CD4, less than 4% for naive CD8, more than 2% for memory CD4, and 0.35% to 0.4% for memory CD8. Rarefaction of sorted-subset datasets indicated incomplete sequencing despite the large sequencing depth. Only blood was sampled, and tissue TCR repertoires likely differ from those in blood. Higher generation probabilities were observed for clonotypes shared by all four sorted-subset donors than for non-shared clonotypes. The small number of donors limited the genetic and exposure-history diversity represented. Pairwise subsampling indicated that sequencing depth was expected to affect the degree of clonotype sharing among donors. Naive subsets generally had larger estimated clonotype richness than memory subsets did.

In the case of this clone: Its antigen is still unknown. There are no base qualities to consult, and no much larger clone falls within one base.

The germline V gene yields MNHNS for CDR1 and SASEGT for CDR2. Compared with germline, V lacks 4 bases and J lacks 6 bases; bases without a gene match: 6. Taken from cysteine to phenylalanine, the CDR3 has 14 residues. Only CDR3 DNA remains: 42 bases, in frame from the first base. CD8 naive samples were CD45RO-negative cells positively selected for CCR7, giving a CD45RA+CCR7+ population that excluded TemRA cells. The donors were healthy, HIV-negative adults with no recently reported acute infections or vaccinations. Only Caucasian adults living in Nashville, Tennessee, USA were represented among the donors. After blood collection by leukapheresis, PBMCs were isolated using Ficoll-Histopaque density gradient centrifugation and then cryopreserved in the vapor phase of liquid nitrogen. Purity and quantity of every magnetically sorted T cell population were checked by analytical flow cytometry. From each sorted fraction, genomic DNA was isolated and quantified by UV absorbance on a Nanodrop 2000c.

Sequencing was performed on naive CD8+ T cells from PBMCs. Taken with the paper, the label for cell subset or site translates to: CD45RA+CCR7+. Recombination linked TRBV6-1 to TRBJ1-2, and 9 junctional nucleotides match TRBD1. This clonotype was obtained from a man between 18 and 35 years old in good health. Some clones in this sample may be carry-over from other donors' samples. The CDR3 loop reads CASSARTGVDGYTF. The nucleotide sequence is TGTGCCAGCAGTGCCCGGACAGGGGTGGATGGCTACACCTTC.